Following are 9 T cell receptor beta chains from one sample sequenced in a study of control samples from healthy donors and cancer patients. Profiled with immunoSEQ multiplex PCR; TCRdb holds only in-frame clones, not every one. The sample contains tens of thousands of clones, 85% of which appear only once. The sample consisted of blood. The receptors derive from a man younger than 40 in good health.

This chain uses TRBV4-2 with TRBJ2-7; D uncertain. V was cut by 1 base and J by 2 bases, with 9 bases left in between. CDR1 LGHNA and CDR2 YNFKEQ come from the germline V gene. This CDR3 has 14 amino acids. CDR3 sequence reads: CASSQGTETYEQYF. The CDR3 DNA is TGTGCCAGCAGCCAAGGTACTGAAACCTACGAGCAGTACTTC.

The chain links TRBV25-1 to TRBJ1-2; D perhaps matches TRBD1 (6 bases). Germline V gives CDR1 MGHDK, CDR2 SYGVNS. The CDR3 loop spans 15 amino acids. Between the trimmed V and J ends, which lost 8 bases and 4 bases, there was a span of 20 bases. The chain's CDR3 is CASPYRGAPFYGYTF. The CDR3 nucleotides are TGTGCCAGCCCTTACCGGGGGGCACCATTCTATGGCTACACCTTC.

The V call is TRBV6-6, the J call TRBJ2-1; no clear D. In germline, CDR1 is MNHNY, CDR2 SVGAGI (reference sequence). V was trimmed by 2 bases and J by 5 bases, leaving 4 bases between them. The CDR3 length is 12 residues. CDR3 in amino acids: CASSYRDNEQFF. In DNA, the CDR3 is TGTGCCAGCAGTTACCGGGACAATGAGCAGTTCTTC.

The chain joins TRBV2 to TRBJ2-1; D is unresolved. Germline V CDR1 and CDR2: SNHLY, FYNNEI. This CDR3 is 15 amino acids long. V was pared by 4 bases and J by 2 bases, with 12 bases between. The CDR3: CASSVTAVTYNEQFF. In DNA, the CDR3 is TGTGCCAGCAGTGTAACGGCTGTCACCTACAATGAGCAGTTCTTC.

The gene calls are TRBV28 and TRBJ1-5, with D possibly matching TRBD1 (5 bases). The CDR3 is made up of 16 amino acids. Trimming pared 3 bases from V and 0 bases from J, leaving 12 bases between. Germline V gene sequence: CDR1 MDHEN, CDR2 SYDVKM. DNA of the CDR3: TGTGCCAGCAGTTTGGAAGGGGACTATAGCAATCAGCCCCAGCATTTT. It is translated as CASSLEGDYSNQPQHF.

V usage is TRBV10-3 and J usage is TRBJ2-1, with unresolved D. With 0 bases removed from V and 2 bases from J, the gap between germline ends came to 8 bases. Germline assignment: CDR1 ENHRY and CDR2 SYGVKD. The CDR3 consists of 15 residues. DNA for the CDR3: TGTGCCATCAGTGAGTCGCAATCAGCCTACAATGAGCAGTTCTTC. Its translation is CAISESQSAYNEQFF.

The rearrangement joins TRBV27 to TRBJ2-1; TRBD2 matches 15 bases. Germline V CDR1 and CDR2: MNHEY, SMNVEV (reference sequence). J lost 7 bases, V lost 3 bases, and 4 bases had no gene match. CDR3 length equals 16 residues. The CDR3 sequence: CASSFRTSGGANEQFF. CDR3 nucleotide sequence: TGTGCCAGCAGTTTCCGGACTAGCGGGGGGGCTAATGAGCAGTTCTTC.

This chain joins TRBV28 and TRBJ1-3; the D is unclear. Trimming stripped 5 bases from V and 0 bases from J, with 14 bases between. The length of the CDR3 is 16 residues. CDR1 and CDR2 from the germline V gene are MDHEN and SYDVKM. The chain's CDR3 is CASSGLRSFSGNTIYF. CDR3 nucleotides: TGTGCCAGCAGTGGGTTAAGGAGTTTCTCTGGAAACACCATATATTTT.

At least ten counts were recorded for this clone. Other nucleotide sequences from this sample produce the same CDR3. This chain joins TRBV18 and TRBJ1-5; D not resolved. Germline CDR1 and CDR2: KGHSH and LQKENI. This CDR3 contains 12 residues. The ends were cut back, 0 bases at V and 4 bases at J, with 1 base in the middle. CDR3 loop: CASSPPNQPQHF. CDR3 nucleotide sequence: TGTGCCAGCTCACCACCAAATCAGCCCCAGCATTTT.